This record looks at one T cell receptor (beta chain) sequence and its context. Germline-derived CDR1 and CDR2 are SEHNR and FQNEAQ (reference sequence). The CDR3 extends over 15 amino acids. V shed 1 base and J shed 6 bases, with 16 bases lying between them. The data originate from a study of blood T cell repertoires in COVID-19. Study details: The study drew acute and convalescent COVID-19 samples from the United States, Italy and Spain. The cDNA or gDNA used as material had been derived from T cells, B-cell-depleted T cells, or PBMCs.

In the study's own analysis: The authors estimated nucleated cell counts from reference gene primer amplification. Clones were sequenced by immunoSEQ multiplex PCR, and TCRdb holds only the in-frame ones, with some missing. V, J and clone size were drawn from that table, and D and trimming were deduced from the DNA. This sample has approximately 280,000 clones, with roughly four fifths found just once. Assignments of participants to cohorts depended upon their own reported clinical history. This clonotype was obtained from a middle-aged man who had been exposed to COVID-19. Sequenced: PBMCs or T cells enriched from blood (not recorded which). The rearrangement joins TRBV7-9 to TRBJ2-7, with D hard to call. CDR3 amino acids: CASSLVPQKVGEQYF. The CDR3 DNA reads TGTGCCAGCAGCTTAGTACCACAGAAAGTAGGCGAGCAGTACTTC.